One and the same sample provided the 28 T cell receptor beta chains below, sequenced in a study of technical replicates of blood from a handful of donors. Sequencing used immunoSEQ multiplex PCR; TCRdb keeps in-frame clones, though not all of them. Of under 95,000 clones listed, roughly 98% were seen once; the top ten hold 0.15%. The sample was T cells isolated from PBMCs. These receptor sequences come from a human donor in good health.

This chain joins TRBV10-2 and TRBJ2-2; tentative D call: TRBD2 (5 bases). The CDR3 runs to 15 residues. V was clipped by 0 bases and J by 6 bases, with 11 bases between them. Per the germline V gene, CDR1 is WSHSY and CDR2 is SAAADI. CDR3 sequence (DNA): TGCGCCAGCAGTGAGTCGAGAGGGTCGGCCGGGGAGCTGTTTTTT. Translated: CASSESRGSAGELFF.

The V and J genes are TRBV5-1 and TRBJ2-5; 9 bases are shared with TRBD2. The CDR3 is 15 amino acids. Germline values: CDR1 SGHRS, CDR2 YFSETQ. With 2 bases clipped from V and 2 bases from J, the junction kept 4 bases outside the gene matches. CDR3 sequence: CASSLAGGKQETQYF. The CDR3 DNA follows: TGCGCCAGCAGCTTAGCGGGGGGAAAACAAGAGACCCAGTACTTC.

The chain carries TRBV11-3 and TRBJ1-4; D gene unclear. This CDR3 has 17 residues. Trimming stripped 1 base from V and 8 bases from J, with 20 bases between. Germline V CDR1 and CDR2: SGHNT, YENEEA. The CDR3 region has the DNA TGTGCCAGCAGCTTAGCTTTTCGGGGATCGTCGCGGGAAAAACTGTTTTTT. As protein: CASSLAFRGSSREKLFF.

This chain links TRBV5-6 with TRBJ2-7; TRBD1 might be the D (6 bases). Germline V gene lookup returns CDR1 SGHDT and CDR2 YYEEEE. Trimming took 4 bases from V and 0 from J, leaving 11 bases between them. The CDR3 is 14 amino acids. CDR3 loop: CASSPRDNSYEQYF. Written as DNA, the CDR3 is TGTGCCAGCAGCCCCCGGGACAACTCCTACGAGCAGTACTTC.

The chain recombines TRBV7-9 with TRBJ1-5, with a possible D match to TRBD1 (6 bases). Trimming left V 3 bases short and J 0 bases short, with 9 bases between. The germline CDR1 and CDR2 sequences are SEHNR and FQNEAQ (reference sequence). The CDR3 is 15 amino acids. The CDR3 DNA reads as TGTGCCAGCAGCTTTCAGGGGAATAGCAATCAGCCCCAGCATTTT. Its translation is CASSFQGNSNQPQHF.

About this clone: The junction does not match germline at one end; this may be a read error. The rearrangement uses TRBV18 and TRBJ2-7; 10 nucleotides line up with TRBD1. This CDR3 spans 16 amino acids. Germline V gives CDR1 KGHSH, CDR2 LQKENI. The CDR3 DNA follows: TGTGCCAGCTCACTTAATTCCGGGACAGGGGCCGCCGAGGTATGGTTC. Translation gives CASSLNSGTGAAEVWF.

This clone was observed a single time. The chain carries TRBV4-1 and TRBJ2-7; D not resolved. This CDR3 is 15 amino acids long. Germline loops: CDR1 MGHRA, CDR2 YSYEKL. The V gene lost 1 base and the J gene lost 0 bases, with 10 bases spanning the gap. CDR3: CASSQGPEFSYEQYF. CDR3 DNA sequence: TGCGCCAGCAGCCAAGGACCGGAGTTCTCCTACGAGCAGTACTTC.

The V gene is TRBV7-9, the J gene TRBJ2-4, with D possibly being TRBD2 (5 bases). CDR1 is SEHNR and CDR2 is FQNEAQ in the germline V gene (reference sequence). The CDR3 length is 16 residues. Between the trimmed V and J ends, which lost 5 bases and 5 bases, there was a span of 19 bases. CDR3 sequence (DNA): TGTGCCAGCAGCGCCTCCCTAGCCAGAAGAGAAAACATTCAGTACTTC. Translated, it gives CASSASLARRENIQYF.

This rearrangement joins TRBV5-5 to TRBJ2-1; 7 positions match TRBD1. The J segment lost 0 bases and the V segment lost 3 bases, leaving 3 bases of the junction unmatched. CDR1 is SGHKS and CDR2 is YYEKEE in the germline V gene (reference sequence). The CDR3 runs 15 residues. This CDR3 reads CASSYRDSSYNEQFF. The CDR3 coding sequence is TGTGCCAGCAGCTACCGGGACAGCTCCTACAATGAGCAGTTCTTC.

The CDR3 coding sequence is TGTGCCAGCAGTTACCCTAGCGGGAGGGGCCTATGGGAGCAGTACTTC. Translating gives CASSYPSGRGLWEQYF. The chain is built from TRBV6-5 and TRBJ2-7, with 12 nucleotides matching TRBD2. This CDR3 is 16 amino acids long. V was clipped by 2 bases and J by 7 bases; unmatched bases: 9. Germline V gene sequence: CDR1 MNHEY, CDR2 SVGAGI.

The genes are TRBV2 and TRBJ2-7; TRBD1 agrees at 7 bases. From germline, CDR1 is SNHLY and CDR2 FYNNEI. The CDR3 sequence is 12 residues long. The V and J ends lost 5 bases and 4 bases, in that order; junction bases with no gene match: 2. This CDR3 reads CASSPQGYEQYF. Here the CDR3 DNA reads TGTGCCAGCAGTCCACAGGGGTACGAGCAGTACTTC.

This clone has only one observation. This chain joins TRBV5-6 and TRBJ2-4; 8 bases map to TRBD1. Trimming took 4 bases from V and 0 from J; bases not matched to a gene: 12. This CDR3 region has 18 residues. The V gene's germline CDR1 is SGHDT and CDR2 YYEEEE. The CDR3 protein is CASSGQGFSTLAKNIQYF. In DNA form, the CDR3 reads TGTGCCAGCAGCGGACAGGGATTTTCTACATTAGCCAAAAACATTCAGTACTTC. Complete variable domain (other parts from reference TRBV5-6 and TRBJ2-4): DAGVTQSPTHLIKTRGQQVTLRCSPKSGHDTVSWYQQALGQGPQFIFQYYEEEERQRGNFPDRFSGHQFPNYSSELNVNALLLGDSALYLCASSGQGFSTLAKNIQYFGAGTRLSVL.

This CDR3 reads CASRGGFSGANVLTF. Here the CDR3 DNA reads TGCGCCAGCAGAGGCGGGTTCTCTGGGGCCAACGTCCTGACTTTC. This sequence joins TRBV5-1 and TRBJ2-6, with a possible D match to TRBD2 (5 bases). Germline values: CDR1 SGHRS, CDR2 YFSETQ. This CDR3 has 15 residues. Between the trimmed V and J ends, which lost 5 bases and 0 bases, there was a span of 9 bases. The full variable domain, in which reference TRBV5-1 and TRBJ2-6 provide the parts outside the CDR3, is KAGVTQTPRYLIKTRGQQVTLSCSPISGHRSVSWYQQTPGQGLQFLFEYFSETQRNKGNFPGRFSGRQFSNSRSEMNVSTLELGDSALYLCASRGGFSGANVLTFGAGSRLTVL.

This sequence joins TRBV30 and TRBJ1-4; no clear D. V was cut by 3 bases and J by 6 bases, with 14 bases left in between. Germline CDR1 reads GTSNPN; CDR2 reads SVGIG (reference sequence). The CDR3 extends over 14 amino acids. The CDR3 reads CAWSPNLTDEKLFF. The CDR3 nucleotides read TGTGCCTGGAGCCCAAACCTCACAGATGAAAAACTGTTTTTT.

This chain uses TRBV29-1 with TRBJ2-5; 7 nucleotides align to TRBD1. The V segment lost 0 bases and the J segment 0 bases; nucleotides outside the gene matches: 10. The CDR3 extends over 17 amino acids. Looked up from germline, CDR1 is SQVTM and CDR2 is ANQGSEA. CDR3 region: CSVEETRGQQYQETQYF. The CDR3 DNA reads TGCAGCGTTGAAGAGACCCGGGGACAGCAGTACCAAGAGACCCAGTACTTC.

The table lists this clone with a count of one. V and J are TRBV10-1 and TRBJ1-1; D gene unclear. Germline V gene sequence: CDR1 WNHNN, CDR2 SYGVQD (reference sequence). This CDR3 region has 13 residues. V was pared by 6 bases and J by 3 bases, with 11 bases between. CDR3 region: CASRPTADTEAFF. In nucleotides, the CDR3 is TGCGCCAGCAGACCTACAGCGGACACTGAAGCTTTCTTT.

This chain connects TRBV14 to TRBJ2-7; possibly TRBD2 for D (5 bases). CDR3 size: 15 residues. Germline CDR1 reads SGHDN; CDR2 reads FVKESK. V lost 0 bases to trimming and J lost 3 bases, with 12 bases between them. The chain's CDR3 is CASSQDEGIYYEQYF. In nucleotides, the CDR3 is TGTGCCAGCAGCCAAGATGAGGGAATCTACTACGAGCAGTACTTC.

The chain employs TRBV11-3 and TRBJ1-1; 8 nucleotides align to TRBD1. The CDR3 runs to 14 residues. Trimming took 1 base from V and 8 from J; bases not matched to a gene: 6. Germline CDR1 and CDR2: SGHNT and YENEEA. The CDR3 is CASSLGLQGAEAFF. The CDR3 DNA sequence: TGTGCCAGCAGCTTAGGTTTGCAGGGGGCCGAAGCTTTCTTT.

The CDR3 DNA follows: TGTGCCAGCAGTTACGGGGGGACGGGGGAGACCCAGTACTTC. Encoded protein: CASSYGGTGETQYF. The chain couples TRBV6-5 to TRBJ2-5, with D possibly TRBD2 on 6 matching bases. The V gene lost 2 bases and the J gene lost 5 bases, with 12 bases spanning the gap. This CDR3 comprises 14 residues. Germline V gene sequence: CDR1 MNHEY, CDR2 SVGAGI.

This CDR3 is CASSDTRGEGFGELFF. CDR3 in DNA: TGCGCCAGCAGTGATACGCGGGGGGAAGGATTCGGGGAGCTGTTTTTT. The chain uses TRBV10-1 and TRBJ2-2; 8 nucleotides line up with TRBD2. J was trimmed by 7 bases and V by 3 bases; bases with no gene match: 10. Germline lookup yields CDR1 WNHNN and CDR2 SYGVQD (reference sequence). The CDR3 extends over 16 amino acids.

In DNA form, the CDR3 reads TGTGCCAGCAGCTTAGGGACTTCACTTGGAGAGACCCAGTACTTC. Translated: CASSLGTSLGETQYF. The chain joins TRBV7-9 to TRBJ2-5; tentatively, D is TRBD2 (5 bases). The germline gives CDR1 SEHNR, CDR2 FQNEAQ (reference sequence). The CDR3 sequence is 15 residues long. With 1 base removed from V and 4 bases from J, the gap between germline ends came to 13 bases.

This chain uses TRBV2 with TRBJ2-7; D perhaps matches TRBD1 (6 bases). This CDR3 region has 10 residues. Germline V gene data show CDR1 as SNHLY and CDR2 as FYNNEI. The V end was cut by 7 bases, the J end by 6 bases, with 7 bases between. CDR3 DNA: TGTGCCAGCACAGGGGCCGAGCAGTACTTC. Translating gives CASTGAEQYF. Drawing the rest from reference TRBV2 and TRBJ2-7, the complete variable domain is EPEVTQTPSHQVTQMGQEVILRCVPISNHLYFYWYRQILGQKVEFLVSFYNNEISEKSEIFDDQFSVERPDGSNFTLKIRSTKLEDSAMYFCASTGAEQYFGPGTRLTVT.

The chain employs TRBV9 and TRBJ2-5, with 8 nucleotides matching TRBD2. V gave up 3 bases and J gave up 4 bases; unmatched junction bases: 5. Germline CDR1 and CDR2: SGDLS and YYNGEE. This CDR3 is built from 14 residues. CDR3 coding DNA: TGTGCCAGCAGCGAGGCGGGGGGAAGAGAGACCCAGTACTTC. It encodes CASSEAGGRETQYF.

The chain employs TRBV5-1 and TRBJ1-1; 7 bases fit TRBD1. V shed 0 bases, J shed 5 bases, and the junction held 7 bases outside the gene matches. The CDR3 spans 15 residues. Germline values: CDR1 SGHRS, CDR2 YFSETQ. The CDR3 DNA reads as TGCGCCAGCAGCTTGGGGCCAGGGGGAAGGACTGAAGCTTTCTTT. It is translated as CASSLGPGGRTEAFF.

The rearrangement uses TRBV5-5 and TRBJ1-5, with 9 bases identical to TRBD1. This CDR3 region has 17 residues. Germline loops: CDR1 SGHKS, CDR2 YYEKEE (reference sequence). The V segment lost 3 bases and the J segment 0 bases; nucleotides outside the gene matches: 7. Here the CDR3 DNA reads TGTGCCAGCAGCTCACCCGGGACAGGGCATAGCAATCAGCCCCAGCATTTT. It translates to CASSSPGTGHSNQPQHF.

This chain uses TRBV6-5 with TRBJ2-5; D is unclear. The germline CDR1 and CDR2 sequences are MNHEY and SVGAGI. Trimming took off 0 bases at V and 5 bases at J, with 10 bases between the two ends. The CDR3 loop spans 14 amino acids. The CDR3 reads CASSYSRFTETQYF. For the CDR3, the DNA is TGTGCCAGCAGTTACTCGCGGTTCACGGAGACCCAGTACTTC.

The chain has TRBV5-1 and TRBJ2-1; D is possibly TRBD2 (6 bases). The ends were cut back, 4 bases at V and 4 bases at J, with 15 bases in the middle. CDR3 size: 15 residues. The germline V gene has CDR1 SGHRS and CDR2 YFSETQ. The CDR3 reads CASSKIGTFYNEQFF. The CDR3 bases are TGCGCCAGCAGCAAGATAGGGACTTTTTACAATGAGCAGTTCTTC.

The table lists this clone with a few counts. The rearrangement uses TRBV18 and TRBJ2-7; 9 nucleotides line up with TRBD1. Germline V gives CDR1 KGHSH, CDR2 LQKENI. V lost 4 bases to trimming and J lost 6 bases; unmatched junction nucleotides: 1. The CDR3 contains 12 residues. CDR3 loop: CASSRTGVEQYF. In nucleotides, the CDR3 is TGTGCCAGCTCACGGACAGGGGTCGAGCAGTACTTC.